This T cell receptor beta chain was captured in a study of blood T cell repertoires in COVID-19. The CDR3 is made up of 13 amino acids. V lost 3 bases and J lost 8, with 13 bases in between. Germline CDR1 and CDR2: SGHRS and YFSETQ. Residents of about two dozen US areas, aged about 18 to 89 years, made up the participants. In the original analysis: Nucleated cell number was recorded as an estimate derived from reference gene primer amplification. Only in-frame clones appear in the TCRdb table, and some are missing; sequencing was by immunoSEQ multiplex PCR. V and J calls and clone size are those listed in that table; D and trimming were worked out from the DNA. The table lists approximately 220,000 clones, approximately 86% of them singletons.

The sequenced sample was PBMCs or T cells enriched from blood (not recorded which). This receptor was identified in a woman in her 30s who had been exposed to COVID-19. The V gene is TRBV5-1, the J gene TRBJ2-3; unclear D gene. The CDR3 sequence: CASSSEPTGTQYF. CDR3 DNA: TGCGCCAGCAGCTCCGAGCCTACGGGTACGCAGTATTTT.